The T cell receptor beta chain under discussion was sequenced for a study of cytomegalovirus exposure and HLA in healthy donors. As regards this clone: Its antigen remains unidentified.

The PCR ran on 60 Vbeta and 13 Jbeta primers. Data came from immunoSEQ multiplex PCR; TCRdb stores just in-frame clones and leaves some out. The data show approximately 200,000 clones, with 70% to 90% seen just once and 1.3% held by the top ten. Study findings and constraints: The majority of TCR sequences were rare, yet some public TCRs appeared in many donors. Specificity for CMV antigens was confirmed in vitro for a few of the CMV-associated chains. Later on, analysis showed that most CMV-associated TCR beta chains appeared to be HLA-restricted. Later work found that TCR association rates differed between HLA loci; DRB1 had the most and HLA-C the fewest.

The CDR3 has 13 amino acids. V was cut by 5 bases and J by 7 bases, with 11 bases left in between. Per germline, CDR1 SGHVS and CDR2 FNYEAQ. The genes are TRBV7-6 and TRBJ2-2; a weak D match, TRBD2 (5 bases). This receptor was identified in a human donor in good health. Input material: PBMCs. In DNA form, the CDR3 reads TGTGCCAGCAGCACAGAACGGGGCGGGGAGCTGTTTTTT. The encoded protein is CASSTERGGELFF.